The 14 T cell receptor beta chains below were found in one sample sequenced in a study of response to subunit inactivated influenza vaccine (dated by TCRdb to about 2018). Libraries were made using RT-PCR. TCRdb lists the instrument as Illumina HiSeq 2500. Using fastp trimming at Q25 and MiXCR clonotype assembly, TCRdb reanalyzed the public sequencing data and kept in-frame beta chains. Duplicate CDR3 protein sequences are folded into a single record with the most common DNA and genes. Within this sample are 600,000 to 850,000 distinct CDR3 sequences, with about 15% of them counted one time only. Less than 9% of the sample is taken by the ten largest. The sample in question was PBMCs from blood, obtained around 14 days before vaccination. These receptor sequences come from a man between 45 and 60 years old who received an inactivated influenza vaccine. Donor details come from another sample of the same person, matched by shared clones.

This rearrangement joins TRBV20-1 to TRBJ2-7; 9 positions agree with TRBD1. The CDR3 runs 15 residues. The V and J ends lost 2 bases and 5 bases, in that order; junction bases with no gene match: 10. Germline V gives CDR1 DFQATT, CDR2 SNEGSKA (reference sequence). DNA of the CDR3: TGCAGTGCTAGACCGGGACAGGGTGTTTTCCACGAGCAGTACTTC. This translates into CSARPGQGVFHEQYF.

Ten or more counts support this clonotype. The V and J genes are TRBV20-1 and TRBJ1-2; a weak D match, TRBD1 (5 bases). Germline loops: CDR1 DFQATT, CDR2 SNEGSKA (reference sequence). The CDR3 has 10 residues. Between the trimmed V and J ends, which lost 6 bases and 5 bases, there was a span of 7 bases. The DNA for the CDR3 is TGCAGTGCCAGGGCATATGGCTACACCTTC. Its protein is CSARAYGYTF.

The CDR3 nucleotides are TGTGCCAGCCGGACAGGGCGGGACACTGAAGCTTTCTTT. It is translated as CASRTGRDTEAFF. J is TRBJ1-1 and V is TRBV6-1; 8 bases are a match to TRBD1. This CDR3 spans 13 amino acids. Germline V gives CDR1 MNHNS, CDR2 SASEGT. The J segment lost 3 bases and the V segment lost 8 bases, leaving 5 bases of the junction unmatched.

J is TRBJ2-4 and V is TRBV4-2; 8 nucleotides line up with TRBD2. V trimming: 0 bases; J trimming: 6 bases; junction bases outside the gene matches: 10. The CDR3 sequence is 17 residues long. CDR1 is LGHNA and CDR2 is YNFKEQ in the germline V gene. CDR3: CASSQDRGGTLGNIQYF. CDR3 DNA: TGTGCCAGCAGCCAAGATCGCGGGGGGACCCTGGGAAACATTCAGTACTTC.

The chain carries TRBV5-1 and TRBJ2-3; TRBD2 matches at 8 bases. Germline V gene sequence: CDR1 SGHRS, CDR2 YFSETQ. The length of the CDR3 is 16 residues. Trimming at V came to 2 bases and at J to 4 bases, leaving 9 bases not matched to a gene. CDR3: CASSFLGGAFPDTQYF. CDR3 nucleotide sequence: TGCGCCAGCAGCTTCCTCGGGGGGGCCTTCCCAGATACGCAGTATTTT.

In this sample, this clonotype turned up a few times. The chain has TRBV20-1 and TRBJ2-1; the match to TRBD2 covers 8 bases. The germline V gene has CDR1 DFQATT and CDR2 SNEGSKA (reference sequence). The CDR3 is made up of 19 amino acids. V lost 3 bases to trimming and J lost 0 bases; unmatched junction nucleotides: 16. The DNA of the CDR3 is TGCAGTGCTAGCGTCGCCGGCGGGAGGCGTCAGAGCTCCTACAATGAGCAGTTCTTC. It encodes CSASVAGGRRQSSYNEQFF.

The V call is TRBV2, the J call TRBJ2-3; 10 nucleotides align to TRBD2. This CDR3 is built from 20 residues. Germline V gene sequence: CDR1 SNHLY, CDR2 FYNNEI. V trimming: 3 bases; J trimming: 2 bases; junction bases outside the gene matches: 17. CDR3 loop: CASSDGWGLAGVRATDTQYF. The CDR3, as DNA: TGTGCCAGCAGTGACGGTTGGGGGCTAGCGGGAGTTCGAGCCACAGATACGCAGTATTTT.

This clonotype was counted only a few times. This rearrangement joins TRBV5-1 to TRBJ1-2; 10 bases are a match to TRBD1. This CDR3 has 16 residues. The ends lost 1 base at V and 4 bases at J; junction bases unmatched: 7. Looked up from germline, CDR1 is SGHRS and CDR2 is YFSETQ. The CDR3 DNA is TGCGCCAGCAGCTTGTGGGACAGGGGTGTTGGCTATGGCTACACCTTC. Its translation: CASSLWDRGVGYGYTF. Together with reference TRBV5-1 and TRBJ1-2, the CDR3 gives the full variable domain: KAGVTQTPRYLIKTRGQQVTLSCSPISGHRSVSWYQQTPGQGLQFLFEYFSETQRNKGNFPGRFSGRQFSNSRSEMNVSTLELGDSALYLCASSLWDRGVGYGYTFGSGTRLTVV.

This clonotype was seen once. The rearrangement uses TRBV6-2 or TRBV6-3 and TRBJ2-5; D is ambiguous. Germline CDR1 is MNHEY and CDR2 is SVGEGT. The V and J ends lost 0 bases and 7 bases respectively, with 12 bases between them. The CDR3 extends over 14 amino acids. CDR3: CASSYSVAMGTQYF. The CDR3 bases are TGTGCCAGCAGTTACTCGGTGGCTATGGGGACCCAGTACTTC.

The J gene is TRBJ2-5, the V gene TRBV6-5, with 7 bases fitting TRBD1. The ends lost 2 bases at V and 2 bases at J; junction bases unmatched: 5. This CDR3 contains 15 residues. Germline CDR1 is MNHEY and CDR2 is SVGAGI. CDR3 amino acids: CASSYNRQGQETQYF. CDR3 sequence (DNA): TGTGCCAGCAGTTACAACCGACAGGGTCAAGAGACCCAGTACTTC.

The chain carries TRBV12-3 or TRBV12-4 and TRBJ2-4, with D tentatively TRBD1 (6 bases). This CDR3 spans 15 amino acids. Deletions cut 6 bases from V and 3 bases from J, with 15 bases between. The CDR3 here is CASRNGQLGKNIQYF. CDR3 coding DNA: TGTGCCAGCAGGAACGGACAGCTCGGCAAAAACATTCAGTACTTC.

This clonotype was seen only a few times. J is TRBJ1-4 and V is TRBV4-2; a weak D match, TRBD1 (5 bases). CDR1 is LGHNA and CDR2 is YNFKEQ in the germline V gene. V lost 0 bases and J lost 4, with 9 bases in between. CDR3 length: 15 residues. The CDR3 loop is CASSQDTQGNEKLFF. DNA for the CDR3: TGTGCCAGCAGCCAAGATACCCAGGGTAATGAAAAACTGTTTTTT.

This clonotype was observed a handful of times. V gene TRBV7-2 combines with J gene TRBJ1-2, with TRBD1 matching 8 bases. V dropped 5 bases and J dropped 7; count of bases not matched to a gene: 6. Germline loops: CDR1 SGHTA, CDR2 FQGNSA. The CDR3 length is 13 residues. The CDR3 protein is CASSPDRVPGYTF. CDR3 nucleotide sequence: TGTGCCAGCAGCCCGGACAGGGTGCCTGGCTACACCTTC.

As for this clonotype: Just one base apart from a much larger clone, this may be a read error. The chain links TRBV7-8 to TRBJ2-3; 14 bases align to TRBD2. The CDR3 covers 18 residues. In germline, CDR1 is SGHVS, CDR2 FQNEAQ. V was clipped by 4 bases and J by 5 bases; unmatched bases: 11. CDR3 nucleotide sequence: TGTGCCAGCAGCTCGGCTCCGGGACTAGCGGGAGAGCTAGATACGCAGTATTTT. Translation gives CASSSAPGLAGELDTQYF.